This is a list of T cell receptor beta chains from one sample in a study of breast tumors, draining lymph nodes, adjacent tissues. From the multiplex PCR reads, TCRdb called clonotypes with MiXCR, one entry per CDR3 protein. The data contain approximately 130,000 distinct CDR3 sequences, around 20% of them singletons. The sequencing input was axillary lymph node tissue. All receptors come from a female donor with breast cancer. Some clones in this sample may be carry-over from other donors' samples. CDR3s include the opening cysteine and the closing phenylalanine or tryptophan. Each record gives: clone size, J gene, V gene, D gene, CDR3 protein, CDR3 DNA. The D gene is left open where the match is weak. Expanded clones get a size class; other rows say once, few or many, or leave the size out.

size: many; J: TRBJ2-1; V: TRBV12-3/TRBV12-4; D: .; CDR3: CASSSNYNEQFF; DNA: TGTGCCAGCAGTAGTAACTACAATGAGCAGTTCTTC
size: many; J: TRBJ2-7; V: TRBV19; D: .; CDR3: CASSIGGLSYEQYF; DNA: TGTGCCAGTAGTATAGGAGGGCTCTCCTACGAGCAGTACTTC
size: many; J: TRBJ2-3; V: TRBV4-1; D: .; CDR3: CASRKGGDTDTQYF; DNA: TGCGCCAGCAGGAAAGGTGGGGACACAGATACGCAGTATTTT
size: many; J: TRBJ2-3; V: TRBV6-6; D: TRBD2; CDR3: CASSARGGSGTDTQYF; DNA: TGTGCCAGCAGTGCCCGGGGGGGCTCAGGGACAGATACGCAGTATTTT
size: many; J: TRBJ2-3; V: TRBV6-4; D: .; CDR3: CASSPGRFTDTQYF; DNA: TGTGCCAGCAGCCCGGGACGCTTCACAGATACGCAGTATTTT
size: many; J: TRBJ2-7; V: TRBV18; D: .; CDR3: CASSPGRTYEQYF; DNA: TGTGCCAGCTCACCAGGGAGGACGTACGAGCAGTACTTC
size: many; J: TRBJ2-3; V: TRBV20-1; D: TRBD2; CDR3: CSARDRRLAATDTQYF; DNA: TGCAGTGCTAGAGACCGAAGACTAGCGGCCACAGATACGCAGTATTTT
size: many; J: TRBJ1-4; V: TRBV20-1; D: TRBD1; CDR3: CSASGQGAGGSNEKLFF; DNA: TGCAGTGCTAGCGGACAGGGGGCGGGTGGGTCTAATGAAAAACTGTTTTTT
size: many; J: TRBJ2-1; V: TRBV20-1; D: TRBD2; CDR3: CSAPGLAGYLSYNEQFF; DNA: TGCAGTGCCCCGGGACTAGCGGGCTACCTCTCCTACAATGAGCAGTTCTTC
size: many; J: TRBJ2-1; V: TRBV5-5; D: TRBD2; CDR3: CASSWGLENEQFF; DNA: TGTGCCAGCAGCTGGGGACTAGAGAATGAGCAGTTCTTC
size: many; J: TRBJ2-5; V: TRBV29-1; D: .; CDR3: CSVSRGAEETQYF; DNA: TGCAGCGTTTCCCGAGGGGCTGAAGAGACCCAGTACTTC
size: many; J: TRBJ2-7; V: TRBV3-1; D: .; CDR3: CASSGPYEQYF; DNA: TGTGCCAGCAGCGGGCCCTACGAGCAGTACTTC
size: once; J: TRBJ1-2; V: TRBV28; D: .; CDR3: CASSLQQHLYGYTF; DNA: TGTGCCAGCAGTTTACAACAGCATCTCTATGGCTACACCTTC
size: many; J: TRBJ1-5; V: TRBV4-1; D: .; CDR3: CASSQDGGASQPQHF; DNA: TGCGCCAGCAGCCAAGATGGAGGGGCCAGCCAGCCCCAGCATTTT
size: few; J: TRBJ2-4; V: TRBV5-6; D: .; CDR3: CASSWLDLLGENIQYF; DNA: TGTGCCAGCAGCTGGCTGGACCTACTAGGGGAAAACATTCAGTACTTC
size: few; J: TRBJ2-1; V: TRBV5-1; D: .; CDR3: CASSGTGTPPYNEQFF; DNA: TGCGCCAGCAGCGGGACCGGGACACCCCCCTACAATGAGCAGTTCTTC
size: .; J: TRBJ1-2; V: TRBV18; D: .; CDR3: CASSPSRGAKGYTF; DNA: TGTGCCAGCTCACCATCACGGGGGGCGAAGGGCTACACCTTC
size: many; J: TRBJ1-5; V: TRBV10-3; D: TRBD1; CDR3: CAISPTGTGVGGLPQHF; DNA: TGTGCCATCAGCCCCACCGGGACAGGGGTGGGGGGTCTACCCCAGCATTTT
size: many; J: TRBJ1-2; V: TRBV13; D: .; CDR3: CASSLKSSRGYTF; DNA: TGTGCCAGCAGCTTAAAATCCTCACGGGGCTACACCTTC
size: many; J: TRBJ2-1; V: TRBV12-3/TRBV12-4; D: TRBD2; CDR3: CASSLSGRATFF; DNA: TGTGCCAGCAGCCTCAGCGGGAGGGCTACGTTCTTC
size: many; J: TRBJ2-3; V: TRBV24-1; D: TRBD1; CDR3: CATSEIQGALDTQYF; DNA: TGTGCCACCAGTGAGATACAGGGGGCGCTTGATACGCAGTATTTT
size: many; J: TRBJ2-3; V: TRBV30; D: TRBD2; CDR3: CAWRTGLGRDTQYF; DNA: TGTGCCTGGAGGACGGGACTAGGGAGAGATACGCAGTATTTT
size: .; J: TRBJ2-5; V: TRBV11-2; D: .; CDR3: CASSPTGLQEIQYF; DNA: TGTGCCAGCAGTCCCACAGGGTTGCAGGAGATCCAGTACTTC
size: .; J: TRBJ2-7; V: TRBV5-4; D: .; CDR3: CVSSLGGRGSIYEQYF; DNA: TGTGTTAGCAGCTTGGGGGGCCGGGGCAGCATCTACGAGCAGTACTTC
size: many; J: TRBJ2-7; V: TRBV7-9; D: .; CDR3: CASSLVRGGEQYF; DNA: TGTGCCAGCAGCTTAGTTCGAGGAGGCGAGCAGTACTTC
size: few; J: TRBJ1-3; V: TRBV28; D: .; CDR3: CASSLTHSGNTIYF; DNA: TGTGCCAGCAGTCTGACGCACTCTGGAAACACCATATATTTT
size: many; J: TRBJ2-7; V: TRBV19; D: TRBD1; CDR3: CASSIGTGSSYEQYF; DNA: TGTGCCAGTAGTATAGGGACAGGGAGCTCCTACGAGCAGTACTTC
size: .; J: TRBJ1-2; V: TRBV19; D: .; CDR3: CASRGGLNYGYTF; DNA: TGTGCCAGTCGAGGCGGACTCAACTATGGCTACACCTTC
size: .; J: TRBJ2-5; V: TRBV5-1; D: .; CDR3: CASSFQETRYF; DNA: TGCGCCAGCAGTTTCCAAGAGACCCGGTACTTC
size: many; J: TRBJ2-1; V: TRBV5-1; D: TRBD2; CDR3: CASSLQGLAGGGEQFF; DNA: TGCGCCAGCAGCTTGCAGGGACTAGCGGGGGGGGGTGAGCAGTTCTTC
size: many; J: TRBJ1-5; V: TRBV5-4; D: .; CDR3: CASSSGGLRNQPQHF; DNA: TGTGCCAGCAGTTCTGGGGGACTCCGCAATCAGCCCCAGCATTTT
size: many; J: TRBJ1-6; V: TRBV5-6; D: .; CDR3: CASSRLRGGSPLHF; DNA: TGTGCCAGCAGCCGCTTGCGCGGGGGTTCACCCCTCCACTTT
size: many; J: TRBJ2-5; V: TRBV7-3; D: TRBD2; CDR3: CASSLYGGQETQYF; DNA: TGTGCCAGCAGCTTATACGGGGGGCAAGAGACCCAGTACTTC
size: many; J: TRBJ1-6; V: TRBV2; D: .; CDR3: CASLGYLNSPLHF; DNA: TGTGCCAGCCTAGGGTACTTGAATTCACCCCTCCACTTT
size: many; J: TRBJ1-4; V: TRBV4-1; D: .; CDR3: CASSPRVGSTNEKLFF; DNA: TGCGCCAGCAGCCCACGGGTTGGGTCAACTAATGAAAAACTGTTTTTT